These 24 T cell receptor beta chains were all obtained from the same sample, sequenced in a study of early T cells in non-severe SARS-CoV-2 infection. Using its own MiXCR run on the 5' RACE reads, TCRdb lists one record per CDR3 protein. The sample has some 46,000 distinct CDR3 sequences, 5.5% to 6.5% seen once; the top ten hold approximately 13%. Sequencing was done on a sample of whole blood. The receptors stem from an adult who was a healthcare worker with PCR-confirmed SARS-CoV-2 infection or an uninfected control (not recorded which).

This clonotype has more than one count but fewer than ten. The chain recombines TRBV6-2 or TRBV6-3 with TRBJ1-1; D is ambiguous. V was trimmed by 5 bases and J by 8 bases, leaving 12 bases between them. Germline loops: CDR1 MNHEY, CDR2 SVGEGT. This CDR3 spans 12 amino acids. Written as DNA, the CDR3 is TGTGCCAGCAGTGACCAGGAGACAGAAGCTTTCTTT. Amino acids: CASSDQETEAFF.

This clonotype was seen at least ten times. The CDR3 coding sequence is TGTGCCAGCAGTGAACGAGGTGACAGGGTACACAATGAGCAGTTCTTC. This encodes CASSERGDRVHNEQFF. This chain uses TRBV6-1 with TRBJ2-1, with 7 bases fitting TRBD1. V lost 2 bases to trimming and J lost 5 bases; unmatched junction nucleotides: 9. CDR3 length: 16 residues. Germline assignment: CDR1 MNHNS and CDR2 SASEGT.

This clonotype was detected ten times or more. The chain combines TRBV2 with TRBJ2-1, with D possibly being TRBD2 (6 bases). This CDR3 spans 15 amino acids. Trimming shortened V by 7 bases and J by 0 bases, and 13 bases separated the two germline ends. Germline lookup yields CDR1 SNHLY and CDR2 FYNNEI. Here the CDR3 DNA reads TGTGCCAGCACCGGGGGTAGCGCCTCCTACAATGAGCAGTTCTTC. As protein: CASTGGSASYNEQFF. Looking up the rest from reference TRBV2 and TRBJ2-1 gives the full variable domain: EPEVTQTPSHQVTQMGQEVILRCVPISNHLYFYWYRQILGQKVEFLVSFYNNEISEKSEIFDDQFSVERPDGSNFTLKIRSTKLEDSAMYFCASTGGSASYNEQFFGPGTRLTVL.

This clonotype has a count of ten or more. The V gene is TRBV5-1, the J gene TRBJ2-7, with D possibly matching TRBD1 (5 bases). V shed 2 bases and J shed 3 bases, with 9 bases lying between them. This CDR3 is 13 amino acids long. Germline lookup yields CDR1 SGHRS and CDR2 YFSETQ. Written as DNA, the CDR3 is TGCGCCAGCAGCTTTCTCAGGGACTACGAGCAGTACTTC. Its translation: CASSFLRDYEQYF.

This clonotype was seen many times. V usage is TRBV27 and J usage is TRBJ2-2; no reliable D call. Germline lookup yields CDR1 MNHEY and CDR2 SMNVEV (reference sequence). Trimming cost V 6 bases and J 5 bases, with 10 bases left between them. This CDR3 region has 13 residues. This CDR3 reads CASRGLGTGELFF. The DNA for the CDR3 is TGTGCCAGCAGAGGTCTGGGGACCGGGGAGCTGTTTTTT.

The rearrangement uses TRBV9 and TRBJ2-3; tentatively, D is TRBD1 or TRBD2 (5 bases each). This CDR3 comprises 14 residues. Germline CDR1 SGDLS, CDR2 YYNGEE. V shed 2 bases and J shed 9 bases, with 16 bases lying between them. In DNA, the CDR3 is TGTGCCAGCAGCGTGGGGCTACCGGGGAGCACGCAGTATTTT. This gives the protein CASSVGLPGSTQYF.

At least ten counts were recorded for this clonotype. This chain's CDR3 is CASLQRGTLSDTQYF. CDR3 bases: TGTGCCAGCCTTCAGCGGGGGACCTTATCAGATACGCAGTATTTT. The J gene is TRBJ2-3, the V gene TRBV6-6, with 8 bases lining up with TRBD2. This CDR3 comprises 15 residues. With 8 bases clipped from V and 4 bases from J, the junction kept 11 bases outside the gene matches. Germline lookup yields CDR1 MNHNY and CDR2 SVGAGI (reference sequence).

This chain connects TRBV6-1 to TRBJ2-6; D not resolved. The CDR3 is made up of 15 amino acids. V dropped 0 bases and J dropped 0 bases, with 3 bases sitting between them. Germline CDR1 and CDR2: MNHNS and SASEGT. The CDR3 is CASSEANSGANVLTF. The CDR3 nucleotides read TGTGCCAGCAGTGAAGCAAACTCTGGGGCCAACGTCCTGACTTTC.

The chain uses TRBV5-5 and TRBJ2-2; D gene uncertain. Germline CDR1 is SGHKS and CDR2 is YYEKEE (reference sequence). The CDR3 loop spans 16 amino acids. V was clipped by 0 bases and J by 2 bases, with 11 bases between them. CDR3 DNA: TGTGCCAGCAGCTTGGCCCGACATGCAAACACCGGGGAGCTGTTTTTT. It is translated as CASSLARHANTGELFF.

This clonotype occurred many times. The chain couples TRBV6-2 or TRBV6-3 to TRBJ2-5; no clear D. V lost 8 bases, J lost 5 bases, and 12 bases lay in between. Germline values: CDR1 MNHEY, CDR2 SVGEGT. The CDR3 is 12 residues long. The CDR3 loop is CASGVRMETQYF. The CDR3 coding sequence is TGTGCCAGCGGAGTTAGGATGGAGACCCAGTACTTC.

V is TRBV12-3 or TRBV12-4 and J is TRBJ2-2, with D unresolved. V was shortened by 5 bases and J by 6 bases, with 7 bases between the two germline ends. The CDR3 has 12 amino acids. The CDR3 nucleotides read TGTGCCAGCAGTCTAGACGCCGGGGAGCTGTTTTTT. Translated, it gives CASSLDAGELFF.

Many counts were recorded for this clonotype. The chain uses TRBV20-1 and TRBJ2-1; D is perhaps TRBD1 or TRBD2 (5 bases each). Germline V gives CDR1 DFQATT, CDR2 SNEGSKA (reference sequence). V was clipped by 6 bases and J by 4 bases, with 10 bases between them. The CDR3 contains 12 residues. The CDR3, as DNA: TGCAGTGCCAGCAGGGAGTACAATGAGCAGTTCTTC. It is translated as CSASREYNEQFF.

This clonotype was seen repeatedly, ten times or more. The chain combines TRBV4-2 with TRBJ2-1, with a weak D call TRBD2 (5 bases). This CDR3 has 16 residues. Trimming left V 1 base short and J 2 bases short, with 12 bases between. Germline V gene lookup returns CDR1 LGHNA and CDR2 YNFKEQ. CDR3 in DNA: TGTGCCAGCAGCCAAGCTTACGGGGAAACCTACAATGAGCAGTTCTTC. As protein: CASSQAYGETYNEQFF.

The rearrangement joins TRBV6-6 to TRBJ2-1; 11 positions agree with TRBD1. The germline V gene has CDR1 MNHNY and CDR2 SVGAGI (reference sequence). V gave up 7 bases and J gave up 7 bases; unmatched junction bases: 6. The CDR3 is 14 amino acids. The CDR3 loop reads CASTRTGGGNEQFF. CDR3 DNA: TGTGCCAGCACCAGGACAGGGGGCGGAAATGAGCAGTTCTTC.

This clonotype was observed a handful of times. The J gene is TRBJ2-4, the V gene TRBV6-1; no clear D. The length of the CDR3 is 14 residues. Trimming cost V 4 bases and J 1 base, with 8 bases left between them. Germline V gene sequence: CDR1 MNHNS, CDR2 SASEGT. CDR3 region: CASSVGLAKNIQYF. In DNA form, the CDR3 reads TGTGCCAGCAGTGTCGGGTTGGCCAAAAACATTCAGTACTTC.

This clonotype came up many times. The chain is built from TRBV7-6 and TRBJ2-2; 11 bases map to TRBD2. Germline CDR1 is SGHVS and CDR2 is FNYEAQ. This CDR3 is 16 amino acids long. V was clipped by 1 base and J by 5 bases; unmatched bases: 3. CDR3 DNA: TGTGCCAGCAGCTTAGTAGCGGGGGGGCAAACCGGGGAGCTGTTTTTT. Translating gives CASSLVAGGQTGELFF. The entire variable domain, with the rest obtained from reference TRBV7-6 and TRBJ2-2, is as follows: GAGVSQSPRYKVTKRGQDVALRCDPISGHVSLYWYRQALGQGPEFLTYFNYEAQQDKSGLPNDRFSAERPEGSISTLTIQRTEQRDSAMYRCASSLVAGGQTGELFFGEGSRLTVL.

In its sample, this clonotype is medium-sized. The chain employs TRBV7-8 and TRBJ2-2; unclear D gene. V lost 7 bases and J 0 bases, leaving 12 bases between the germline ends. CDR1 SGHVS and CDR2 FQNEAQ come from the germline V gene. The CDR3 is 15 residues long. The DNA of the CDR3 is TGTGCCAGCACCCCACTGGAATCGAACACCGGGGAGCTGTTTTTT. Its protein product is CASTPLESNTGELFF.

V and J are TRBV19 and TRBJ1-4; D call uncertain. V was clipped by 7 bases and J by 5 bases, with 8 bases between them. Germline V gene data show CDR1 as LNHDA and CDR2 as SQIVND (reference sequence). This CDR3 is built from 12 residues. The CDR3: CASMRGNEKLFF. CDR3 bases: TGTGCCAGTATGCGAGGAAATGAAAAACTGTTTTTT.

Ten or more counts support this clonotype. The J gene is TRBJ2-3, the V gene TRBV29-1, with D maybe TRBD2 (6 bases). Deletions cut 4 bases from V and 1 base from J, with 12 bases between. The length of the CDR3 is 14 residues. Germline V CDR1 and CDR2: SQVTM, ANQGSEA. The CDR3 here is CSVGVGGGTDTQYF. CDR3 nucleotides: TGCAGCGTTGGAGTGGGGGGTGGCACAGATACGCAGTATTTT.

This clonotype was observed a handful of times. The J gene is TRBJ1-5, the V gene TRBV12-3 or TRBV12-4; D unresolved. The CDR3 consists of 15 residues. Trimming took 5 bases from V and 2 from J, leaving 13 bases between them. The CDR3 protein is CASSAVPGGNQPQHF. As DNA, the CDR3 is TGTGCCAGCAGTGCCGTCCCCGGGGGCAATCAGCCCCAGCATTTT.

This clonotype showed up many times. V gene TRBV28 combines with J gene TRBJ1-3, with a possible D match to TRBD1 (5 bases). The CDR3 is made up of 17 amino acids. Trimming cost V 6 bases and J 0 bases, with 18 bases left between them. The V gene's germline CDR1 is MDHEN and CDR2 SYDVKM. The CDR3 DNA sequence: TGTGCCAGCAGGAAATTCGTAGACAGCTACTCTGGAAACACCATATATTTT. This gives the protein CASRKFVDSYSGNTIYF.

The sample holds many counts of this clonotype. The chain couples TRBV6-6 to TRBJ2-7; weak D call: TRBD1 (5 bases). The germline gives CDR1 MNHNY, CDR2 SVGAGI (reference sequence). CDR3 size: 12 residues. Deletions cut 0 bases from V and 12 bases from J, with 12 bases between. The DNA of the CDR3 is TGTGCCAGCAGTTACTCTGATGGGGCTTTGTACTTC. Amino acids: CASSYSDGALYF.

This clonotype was counted a few times. The junction departs from germline at one end; a sequencing error may be responsible. J is TRBJ2-7 and V is TRBV11-2, with 9 nucleotides matching TRBD2. The CDR3 length is 14 residues. Germline loops: CDR1 SGHAT, CDR2 FQNNGV. The CDR3 reads CASSLGTSPPSLDF. In DNA, the CDR3 is TGTGCCAGCAGCTTGGGGACTAGCCCTCCGAGTTTGGACTTC.

This clonotype was counted between two and nine times. This chain uses TRBV30 with TRBJ1-1; 8 bases agree with TRBD1. Trimming removed 1 base from V and 5 bases from J; junction bases left unmatched: 6. This CDR3 has 14 amino acids. Germline V gene data show CDR1 as GTSNPN and CDR2 as SVGIG (reference sequence). CDR3 sequence: CAWSARTGWTEAFF. In DNA, the CDR3 is TGTGCCTGGAGTGCCAGGACAGGGTGGACTGAAGCTTTCTTT.